This T cell receptor (beta chain) was recorded in a study of control samples from healthy donors and cancer patients. The protocol was immunoSEQ multiplex PCR, while the TCRdb copy is restricted to in-frame clones and leaves out a portion. The sample has 150,000 or so clones; 93% are singletons. CDR1 SEHNR and CDR2 FQNEAQ come from the germline V gene (reference sequence). The junction had 2 bases not matched to a gene; V was cut back by 1 base and J by 0 bases. The length of the CDR3 is 15 residues. The rearrangement links TRBV7-9 to TRBJ1-2; 7 nucleotides match TRBD1. Source material: blood. The source of this sequence is a woman in her sixties in good health. The CDR3 loop is CASSLGDRANYGYTF. In DNA, the CDR3 is TGTGCCAGCAGCTTAGGGGACAGAGCTAACTATGGCTACACCTTC.